This T cell receptor beta chain was identified during a study of blood T cell repertoires in COVID-19. Study as a whole: Acute-phase and convalescent COVID-19 samples originated in the United States, Italy and Spain. PBMCs, B-cell-depleted T cells, or T cells provided the cDNA or gDNA that made up the material.

This table comes from immunoSEQ multiplex PCR, and its TCRdb copy is limited to in-frame clones, with some not included. The table shows over 85,000 clones, with about 85% occurring only once. This clone was counted only a few times. V shed 4 bases and J shed 0 bases, with 6 bases lying between them. The CDR3 runs to 12 residues. The germline CDR1 and CDR2 sequences are GTSNPN and SVGIG (reference sequence). The sample consisted of peripheral blood. The chain joins TRBV30 to TRBJ1-1; D may be TRBD1 (5 bases). The receptor was derived from a man aged 45-65 years with acute or convalescent COVID-19. The CDR3 protein is CAWTGLNTEAFF. CDR3 DNA sequence: TGTGCCTGGACAGGGCTGAACACTGAAGCTTTCTTT.